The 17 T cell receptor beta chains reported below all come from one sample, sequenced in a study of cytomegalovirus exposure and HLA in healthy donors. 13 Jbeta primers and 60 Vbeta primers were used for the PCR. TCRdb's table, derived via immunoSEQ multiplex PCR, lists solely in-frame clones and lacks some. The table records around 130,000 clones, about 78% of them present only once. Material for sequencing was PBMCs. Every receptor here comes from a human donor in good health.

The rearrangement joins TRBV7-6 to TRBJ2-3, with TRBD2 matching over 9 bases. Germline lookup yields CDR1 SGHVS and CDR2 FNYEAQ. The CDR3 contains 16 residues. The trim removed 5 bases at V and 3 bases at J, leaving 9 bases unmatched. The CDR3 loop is CASSTRTSAITDTQYF. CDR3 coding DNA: TGTGCCAGCAGCACTAGGACTAGCGCCATTACAGATACGCAGTATTTT.

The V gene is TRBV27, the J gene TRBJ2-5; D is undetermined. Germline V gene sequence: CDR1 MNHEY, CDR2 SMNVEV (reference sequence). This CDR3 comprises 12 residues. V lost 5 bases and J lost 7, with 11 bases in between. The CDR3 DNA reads TGTGCCAGCAGTGACTTAAAACGGACCCAGTACTTC. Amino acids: CASSDLKRTQYF.

The CDR3 DNA follows: TGTGCCTGGAGTGTTTTAGAGGGTACCTACGAGCAGTACTTC. Protein: CAWSVLEGTYEQYF. The J gene is TRBJ2-7, the V gene TRBV30; D perhaps matches TRBD2 (5 bases). The CDR3 loop spans 14 amino acids. With 0 bases removed from V and 2 bases from J, the gap between germline ends came to 11 bases. CDR1 is GTSNPN and CDR2 is SVGIG in the germline V gene (reference sequence).

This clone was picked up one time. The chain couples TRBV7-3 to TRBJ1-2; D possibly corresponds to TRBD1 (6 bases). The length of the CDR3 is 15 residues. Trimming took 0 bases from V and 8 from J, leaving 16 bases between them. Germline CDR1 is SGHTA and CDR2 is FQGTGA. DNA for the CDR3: TGTGCCAGCAGCTTAACGGGGGGGCAGGGAGAAGGCTACACCTTC. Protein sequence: CASSLTGGQGEGYTF.

CDR3 amino acids: CASSRTGQYEQYF. CDR3 DNA: TGTGCCAGCTCACGGACAGGACAGTACGAGCAGTACTTC. This chain uses TRBV7-2 with TRBJ2-5; 7 nucleotides agree with TRBD1. The J call is uncertain, as TRBJ2-7 better fits the DNA end. The V gene's germline CDR1 is SGHTA and CDR2 FQGNSA. The CDR3 loop spans 13 amino acids.

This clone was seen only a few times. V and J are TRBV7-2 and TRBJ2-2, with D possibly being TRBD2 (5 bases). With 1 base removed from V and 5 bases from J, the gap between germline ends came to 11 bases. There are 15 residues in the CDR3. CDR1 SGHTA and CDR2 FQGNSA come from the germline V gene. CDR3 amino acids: CASSLGGVGTGELFF. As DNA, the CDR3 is TGTGCCAGCAGCTTAGGGGGAGTCGGAACCGGGGAGCTGTTTTTT.

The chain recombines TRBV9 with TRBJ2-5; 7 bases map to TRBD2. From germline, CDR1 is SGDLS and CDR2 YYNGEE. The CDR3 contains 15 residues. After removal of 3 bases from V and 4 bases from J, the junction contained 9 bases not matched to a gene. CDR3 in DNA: TGTGCCAGCAGCGAGAGACTAGCATTCGGAGAGACCCAGTACTTC. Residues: CASSERLAFGETQYF.

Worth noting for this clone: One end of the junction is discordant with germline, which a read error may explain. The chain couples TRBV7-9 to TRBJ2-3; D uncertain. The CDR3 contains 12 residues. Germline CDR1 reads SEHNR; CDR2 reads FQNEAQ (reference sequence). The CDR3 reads CSSSPLSDTQYF. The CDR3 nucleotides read TGTTCCAGCAGCCCACTCTCAGATACGCAGTATTTT.

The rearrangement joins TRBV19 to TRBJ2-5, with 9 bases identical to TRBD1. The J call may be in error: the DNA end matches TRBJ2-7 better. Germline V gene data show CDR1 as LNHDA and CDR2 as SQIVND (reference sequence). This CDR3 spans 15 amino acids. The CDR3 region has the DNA TGTGCCAGTAGTAATCCCCCCGGGACAGGGTACGAGCAGTACTTC. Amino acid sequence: CASSNPPGTGYEQYF.

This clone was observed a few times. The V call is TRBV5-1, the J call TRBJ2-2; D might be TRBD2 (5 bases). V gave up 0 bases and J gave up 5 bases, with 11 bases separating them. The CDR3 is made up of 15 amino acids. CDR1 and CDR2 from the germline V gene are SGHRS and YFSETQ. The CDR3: CASSLGGQRTGELFF. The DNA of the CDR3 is TGCGCCAGCAGCTTGGGTGGTCAGCGGACCGGGGAGCTGTTTTTT.

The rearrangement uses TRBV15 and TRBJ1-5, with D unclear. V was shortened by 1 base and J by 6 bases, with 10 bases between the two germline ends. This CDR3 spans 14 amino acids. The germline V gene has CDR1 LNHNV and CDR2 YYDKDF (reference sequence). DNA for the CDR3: TGTGCCACCAGCAGAGGCTCCTATGGTCAGCCCCAGCATTTT. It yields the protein CATSRGSYGQPQHF.

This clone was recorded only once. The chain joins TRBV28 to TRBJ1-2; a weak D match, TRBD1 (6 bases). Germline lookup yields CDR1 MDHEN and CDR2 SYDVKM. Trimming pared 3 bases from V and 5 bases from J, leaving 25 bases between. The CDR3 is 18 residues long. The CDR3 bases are TGTGCCAGCAGTTTTGGGGGGGGCTCCGCACGGGTTCGGTATGGCTACACCTTC. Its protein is CASSFGGGSARVRYGYTF.

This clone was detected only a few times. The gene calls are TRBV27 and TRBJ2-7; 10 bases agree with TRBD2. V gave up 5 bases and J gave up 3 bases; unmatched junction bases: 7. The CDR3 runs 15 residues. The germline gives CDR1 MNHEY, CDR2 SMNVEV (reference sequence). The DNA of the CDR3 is TGTGCCAGCAGTGCAGCGGGGGGGCCCAACTACGAGCAGTACTTC. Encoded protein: CASSAAGGPNYEQYF.

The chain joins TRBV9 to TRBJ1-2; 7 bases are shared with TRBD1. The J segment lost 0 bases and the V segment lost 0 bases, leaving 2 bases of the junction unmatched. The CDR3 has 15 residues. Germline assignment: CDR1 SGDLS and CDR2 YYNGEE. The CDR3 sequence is CASSVEDRSNYGYTF. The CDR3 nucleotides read TGTGCCAGCAGCGTAGAGGACAGGTCTAACTATGGCTACACCTTC.

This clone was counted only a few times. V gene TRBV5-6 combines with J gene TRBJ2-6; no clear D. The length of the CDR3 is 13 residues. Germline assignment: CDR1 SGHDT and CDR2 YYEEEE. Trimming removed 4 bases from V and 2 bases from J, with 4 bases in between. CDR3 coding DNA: TGTGCCAGCAGCACTCCTGGGGCCAACGTCCTGACTTTC. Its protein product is CASSTPGANVLTF.

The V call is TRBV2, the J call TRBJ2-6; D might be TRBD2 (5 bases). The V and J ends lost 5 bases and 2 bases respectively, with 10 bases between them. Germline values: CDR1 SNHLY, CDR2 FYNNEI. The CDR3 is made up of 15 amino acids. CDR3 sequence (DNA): TGTGCCAGCAGTCCGAGGGTGGCTGGGGCCAACGTCCTGACTTTC. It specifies CASSPRVAGANVLTF. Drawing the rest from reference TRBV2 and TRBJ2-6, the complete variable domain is EPEVTQTPSHQVTQMGQEVILRCVPISNHLYFYWYRQILGQKVEFLVSFYNNEISEKSEIFDDQFSVERPDGSNFTLKIRSTKLEDSAMYFCASSPRVAGANVLTFGAGSRLTVL.

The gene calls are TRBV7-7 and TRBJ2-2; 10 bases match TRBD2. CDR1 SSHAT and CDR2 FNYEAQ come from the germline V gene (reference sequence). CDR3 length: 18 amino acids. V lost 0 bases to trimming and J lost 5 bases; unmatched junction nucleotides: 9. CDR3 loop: CASSLALLAGVGTGELFF. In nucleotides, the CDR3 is TGTGCCAGCAGCTTAGCCCTTCTAGCGGGAGTAGGAACCGGGGAGCTGTTTTTT.